The sequence of this T cell receptor (beta chain) was determined in a study of CD8 T cells in Susac syndrome. Random hexamers were used to reverse transcribe an amount of roughly 0.45 to 1 ug RNA. TCRdb called the immunoSEQ multiplex PCR reads again in MiXCR, with one record for every CDR3 protein. The table lists around 300,000 distinct CDR3 sequences, about 82% of them singletons, with roughly 0.21% in the top ten. This CDR3 has 13 residues. Trimming removed 0 bases at V and 8 bases at J, with 11 bases between. CDR1 SGDLS and CDR2 YYNGEE come from the germline V gene. The sequence was obtained from a human donor with multiple sclerosis. This chain uses TRBV9 with TRBJ1-1, with a weak D call TRBD1 (6 bases). Material: CD8+ T cells from PBMCs. CDR3 DNA sequence: TGTGCCAGCAGCGTAGTCCGGACAGCCGAAGCTTTCTTT. As protein: CASSVVRTAEAFF.